One sample yielded the 2 T cell receptor beta chains listed below, sequenced in a study of blood T cell repertoires in COVID-19. TCRdb keeps only in-frame clones here, not all; method: immunoSEQ multiplex PCR. The data hold 200,000 to 300,000 clones, with approximately 88% observed a single time. Sequencing was done on a sample of PBMCs or T cells enriched from blood (not recorded which). The receptors were gathered from a woman between 40 and 55 years old with acute COVID-19.

The V and J genes are TRBV2 and TRBJ2-5, with a tentative D call TRBD1 (6 bases). Germline-derived CDR1 and CDR2 are SNHLY and FYNNEI. Deletions cut 6 bases from V and 1 base from J, with 12 bases between. The length of the CDR3 is 14 residues. The CDR3 DNA reads TGTGCCAGCAGCCCCTGGACAGTCCAAGAGACCCAGTACTTC. This gives the protein CASSPWTVQETQYF. The full variable domain, completed using reference TRBV2 and TRBJ2-5, is EPEVTQTPSHQVTQMGQEVILRCVPISNHLYFYWYRQILGQKVEFLVSFYNNEISEKSEIFDDQFSVERPDGSNFTLKIRSTKLEDSAMYFCASSPWTVQETQYFGPGTRLLVL.

V gene TRBV10-3 combines with J gene TRBJ2-2, with 9 bases identical to TRBD1. This CDR3 region has 17 residues. With V trimmed by 10 bases and J by 4 bases, 16 bases remained unmatched. Looked up from germline, CDR1 is ENHRY and CDR2 is SYGVKD. CDR3 sequence reads: CATRETGGLSGTGELFF. CDR3 sequence (DNA): TGTGCCACCCGAGAGACAGGGGGTCTCAGTGGCACCGGGGAGCTGTTTTTT.